The rows below give T cell receptor beta chains drawn from one sample of a study of blood T cell repertoires in COVID-19. The assay was immunoSEQ multiplex PCR, and TCRdb's table has in-frame clones only and misses some. Of a few hundred thousand clones listed, around 87% are singletons. The sequencing sample was made of PBMCs or T cells enriched from blood (not recorded which). Receptors originate from a woman in her thirties or forties who had recovered from COVID-19. Each CDR3 is given with its conserved first and last residue. D genes are given only for firm matches. The size field is filled for only some rows; it gives once, few, many or a size class.

d_gene: -
abundance: -
v_gene: TRBV9
j_gene: TRBJ1-2
CDR3aa: CASSVEGRGYYGYTF
CDR3nt: TGTGCCAGCAGCGTAGAAGGGCGGGGGTACTATGGCTACACCTTC

d_gene: TRBD1
abundance: -
v_gene: TRBV5-1
j_gene: TRBJ1-4
CDR3aa: CASSPVGTGGDEKLFF
CDR3nt: TGCGCCAGCAGCCCAGTGGGGACAGGAGGGGATGAAAAACTGTTTTTT

d_gene: -
abundance: -
v_gene: TRBV6-5
j_gene: TRBJ1-6
CDR3aa: CASSRDNSPLHF
CDR3nt: TGTGCCAGCAGTAGAGATAATTCACCCCTCCACTTT

d_gene: -
abundance: -
v_gene: TRBV11-3
j_gene: TRBJ1-3
CDR3aa: CASSLEISRAEGNTIYF
CDR3nt: TGTGCCAGCAGCTTAGAAATTTCGAGAGCCGAGGGAAACACCATATATTTT

d_gene: -
abundance: few
v_gene: TRBV18
j_gene: TRBJ1-1
CDR3aa: CASSPGGLNTEAFF
CDR3nt: TGTGCCAGCTCACCCGGAGGACTGAACACTGAAGCTTTCTTT

d_gene: -
abundance: -
v_gene: TRBV19
j_gene: TRBJ1-1
CDR3aa: CASSGGYGGTEAFF
CDR3nt: TGTGCCAGTAGTGGGGGGTACGGCGGCACTGAAGCTTTCTTT

d_gene: -
abundance: -
v_gene: TRBV4-3
j_gene: TRBJ1-4
CDR3aa: CASSQGRTGSTNEKLFF
CDR3nt: TGCGCCAGCAGCCAAGGTCGAACAGGGTCAACTAATGAAAAACTGTTTTTT

d_gene: -
abundance: -
v_gene: TRBV6-2/TRBV6-3
j_gene: TRBJ1-2
CDR3aa: CASSSYYGYTF
CDR3nt: TGTGCCAGCAGTAGCTATTATGGCTACACCTTC

d_gene: -
abundance: few
v_gene: TRBV3-1/TRBV3-2
j_gene: TRBJ1-1
CDR3aa: CASSQGEGGTEAFF
CDR3nt: TGTGCCAGCAGCCAGGGCGAGGGAGGAACTGAAGCTTTCTTT

d_gene: -
abundance: -
v_gene: TRBV6-5
j_gene: TRBJ1-3
CDR3aa: CASSHSGSGNTIYF
CDR3nt: TGTGCCAGCAGCCACAGCGGCTCTGGAAACACCATATATTTT

d_gene: -
abundance: -
v_gene: TRBV5-1
j_gene: TRBJ2-5
CDR3aa: CASSFGTPQETQYF
CDR3nt: TGCGCCAGCAGCTTCGGGACACCCCAAGAGACCCAGTACTTC

d_gene: TRBD2
abundance: -
v_gene: TRBV7-2
j_gene: TRBJ2-5
CDR3aa: CASSLGLAGIQETQYF
CDR3nt: TGTGCCAGCAGCCTCGGACTAGCGGGTATCCAAGAGACCCAGTACTTC

d_gene: TRBD2
abundance: -
v_gene: TRBV7-2
j_gene: TRBJ2-3
CDR3aa: CASSLRASGYTDTQYF
CDR3nt: TGTGCCAGCAGCTTACGGGCTAGCGGGTACACAGATACGCAGTATTTT

d_gene: TRBD1
abundance: -
v_gene: TRBV6-1
j_gene: TRBJ1-1
CDR3aa: CASSEAAGDRGFTEAFF
CDR3nt: TGTGCCAGCAGTGAAGCAGCGGGGGACAGGGGATTCACTGAAGCTTTCTTT

d_gene: TRBD1
abundance: -
v_gene: TRBV29-1
j_gene: TRBJ1-1
CDR3aa: CSVVGQLNTEAFF
CDR3nt: TGCAGCGTTGTGGGACAGCTGAACACTGAAGCTTTCTTT

d_gene: -
abundance: few
v_gene: TRBV7-2
j_gene: TRBJ2-3
CDR3aa: CASTGGQRAFTDTQYF
CDR3nt: TGTGCCAGCACCGGCGGGCAGCGGGCCTTCACAGATACGCAGTATTTT

d_gene: TRBD2
abundance: once
v_gene: TRBV11-2
j_gene: TRBJ2-1
CDR3aa: CASSLSATSGSYNEQFF
CDR3nt: TGTGCCAGCAGCTTATCGGCGACTAGCGGGAGCTACAATGAGCAGTTCTTC

d_gene: TRBD2
abundance: -
v_gene: TRBV5-1
j_gene: TRBJ2-1
CDR3aa: CASSLGLAGVGTGGKQFF
CDR3nt: TGCGCCAGCAGCTTGGGGCTAGCGGGAGTGGGGACCGGGGGTAAGCAGTTCTTC

d_gene: -
abundance: -
v_gene: TRBV7-2
j_gene: TRBJ2-3
CDR3aa: CASSLRDFDTDTQYF
CDR3nt: TGTGCCAGCAGCTTAAGGGACTTCGACACAGATACGCAGTATTTT

d_gene: -
abundance: -
v_gene: TRBV5-1
j_gene: TRBJ1-1
CDR3aa: CASSRDTGKNTEAFF
CDR3nt: TGCGCCAGCAGCCGTGACACAGGGAAGAACACTGAAGCTTTCTTT

d_gene: TRBD1
abundance: -
v_gene: TRBV7-9
j_gene: TRBJ2-1
CDR3aa: CASSSRPGQVKQFF
CDR3nt: TGTGCCAGCAGCTCAAGACCTGGACAGGTCAAGCAGTTCTTC

d_gene: TRBD1
abundance: -
v_gene: TRBV5-6
j_gene: TRBJ1-2
CDR3aa: CASILSGTGDYGYTF
CDR3nt: TGTGCCAGCATCCTTTCCGGGACAGGGGACTATGGCTACACCTTC

d_gene: -
abundance: -
v_gene: TRBV27
j_gene: TRBJ1-1
CDR3aa: CASSPARGYTEAFF
CDR3nt: TGTGCCAGCAGTCCGGCAAGGGGGTACACTGAAGCTTTCTTT

d_gene: TRBD2
abundance: once
v_gene: TRBV18
j_gene: TRBJ2-7
CDR3aa: CASSPGASGSHEQYF
CDR3nt: TGTGCCAGCTCACCTGGGGCTAGCGGGTCCCACGAGCAGTACTTC

d_gene: -
abundance: -
v_gene: TRBV5-5
j_gene: TRBJ2-5
CDR3aa: CASSGGTLEETQYF
CDR3nt: TGTGCCAGCAGCGGGGGGACGCTGGAAGAGACCCAGTACTTC

d_gene: -
abundance: -
v_gene: TRBV7-9
j_gene: TRBJ1-4
CDR3aa: CASSFGPAPTNEKLFF
CDR3nt: TGTGCCAGCAGTTTTGGGCCAGCCCCAACTAATGAAAAACTGTTTTTT

d_gene: TRBD1
abundance: -
v_gene: TRBV6-5
j_gene: TRBJ1-1
CDR3aa: CASITGTGLNTEAFF
CDR3nt: TGTGCCAGCATCACCGGGACAGGGCTGAACACTGAAGCTTTCTTT

d_gene: -
abundance: -
v_gene: TRBV6-6
j_gene: TRBJ1-2
CDR3aa: CASSYRQGNGYTF
CDR3nt: TGTGCCAGCAGTTATCGGCAGGGAAATGGCTACACCTTC

d_gene: -
abundance: -
v_gene: TRBV4-1
j_gene: TRBJ2-1
CDR3aa: CASSQETHQGNEQFF
CDR3nt: TGCGCCAGCAGCCAAGAAACACATCAGGGGAATGAGCAGTTCTTC

d_gene: -
abundance: once
v_gene: TRBV19
j_gene: TRBJ2-7
CDR3aa: CASSLGLSYEQYF
CDR3nt: TGTGCCAGTAGCCTGGGACTCTCCTACGAGCAGTACTTC

d_gene: -
abundance: once
v_gene: TRBV7-8
j_gene: TRBJ2-7
CDR3aa: CASSKRGYEQYF
CDR3nt: TGTGCCAGCAGCAAACGGGGCTACGAGCAGTACTTC

d_gene: -
abundance: -
v_gene: TRBV5-4
j_gene: TRBJ1-3
CDR3aa: CASSLAPRTRAGNTIYF
CDR3nt: TGTGCCAGCAGCTTAGCCCCTCGGACACGTGCGGGAAACACCATATATTTT

d_gene: TRBD2
abundance: -
v_gene: TRBV27
j_gene: TRBJ2-1
CDR3aa: CASSLGTSGSPRAYNEQFF
CDR3nt: TGTGCCAGCAGTTTAGGGACTAGCGGGAGCCCACGAGCGTACAATGAGCAGTTCTTC